What follows are 9 T cell receptor beta chains derived from one specimen sequenced in a study of response to subunit inactivated influenza vaccine. Via MiXCR, TCRdb re-called the RT-PCR reads, giving one row per CDR3 protein. The table has 280,000 or so distinct CDR3 sequences, 21% seen once; the top ten hold 10%. The material was PBMCs from blood, obtained less than 22 months after vaccination. These receptor sequences come from a man in his fifties or sixties who received an inactivated influenza vaccine.

V is TRBV29-1 and J is TRBJ2-1, with D possibly matching TRBD2 (7 bases). Looked up from germline, CDR1 is SQVTM and CDR2 is ANQGSEA. V dropped 6 bases and J dropped 5 bases, with 20 bases sitting between them. The CDR3 is 15 amino acids. The CDR3 bases are TGCAGCGTCTCGCCGGGGGCTAGCGGAAACAATGAGCAGTTCTTC. Translating it yields CSVSPGASGNNEQFF.

CDR3 DNA: TGCGCCAGCAGTGATCCGGGACAGGCAGGCACCGGGGAGCTGTTTTTT. Translating gives CASSDPGQAGTGELFF. J is TRBJ2-2 and V is TRBV10-2; TRBD1 matches 8 bases. The V gene end was trimmed by 3 bases and the J gene end by 4 bases; junction bases not matched to a gene: 7. The CDR3 has 16 residues. Germline V gives CDR1 WSHSY, CDR2 SAAADI.

This clonotype appeared a few times. The chain is built from TRBV7-2 and TRBJ1-2; D not certain. Deletions cut 5 bases from V and 2 bases from J, with 9 bases between. Per germline, CDR1 SGHTA and CDR2 FQGNSA. CDR3 length: 13 amino acids. CDR3 sequence reads: CASSPRKNYGYTF. DNA for the CDR3: TGTGCCAGCAGCCCCAGGAAAAACTATGGCTACACCTTC. The full variable domain, in which reference TRBV7-2 and TRBJ1-2 provide the parts outside the CDR3, is GAGVSQSPSNKVTEKGKDVELRCDPISGHTALYWYRQSLGQGLEFLIYFQGNSAPDKSGLPSDRFSAERTGGSVSTLTIQRTQQEDSAVYLCASSPRKNYGYTFGSGTRLTVV.

This clonotype was seen more than once but under ten times. The rearrangement uses TRBV7-9 and TRBJ1-3; the D is unclear. V was clipped by 2 bases and J by 0 bases, with 8 bases between them. The CDR3 has 15 residues. Germline V lookup: CDR1 SEHNR, CDR2 FQNEAQ (reference sequence). CDR3 coding DNA: TGTGCCAGCAGCTTATACACAAGCTCTGGAAACACCATATATTTT. Amino acid sequence: CASSLYTSSGNTIYF. The full variable domain, with the rest looked up from reference TRBV7-9 and TRBJ1-3, is DTGVSQNPRHKITKRGQNVTFRCDPISEHNRLYWYRQTLGQGPEFLTYFQNEAQLEKSRLLSDRFSAERPKGSFSTLEIQRTEQGDSAMYLCASSLYTSSGNTIYFGEGSWLTVV.

This clonotype was detected ten times or more. The chain has TRBV28 and TRBJ2-7; tentative D call: TRBD1 (6 bases). CDR1 MDHEN and CDR2 SYDVKM come from the germline V gene. The CDR3 has 14 amino acids. V was clipped by 5 bases and J by 2 bases, with 13 bases between them. CDR3 amino acids: CASSGSDRPYEQYF. In DNA, the CDR3 is TGTGCCAGCAGTGGCTCGGACAGACCCTACGAGCAGTACTTC.

This clonotype has a count of ten or more. The rearrangement links TRBV5-1 to TRBJ1-5; no clear D. Germline CDR1 is SGHRS and CDR2 is YFSETQ. Trimming removed 0 bases at V and 2 bases at J, with 6 bases between. CDR3 length: 14 amino acids. The CDR3 coding sequence is TGCGCCAGCAGCTTGGGGGGTGGCAATCAGCCCCAGCATTTT. This encodes CASSLGGGNQPQHF.

This clonotype was seen only a few times. The rearrangement links TRBV7-2 to TRBJ1-1; 7 nucleotides line up with TRBD1. Trimming cost V 7 bases and J 4 bases; bases outside gene matches: 9. Germline V gene lookup returns CDR1 SGHTA and CDR2 FQGNSA. This CDR3 spans 14 amino acids. The CDR3 loop is CASIGQAAGTEAFF. In nucleotides, the CDR3 is TGTGCCAGCATCGGACAGGCAGCGGGCACTGAAGCTTTCTTT.

The DNA for the CDR3 is TGTGCCAGCAGCTTAGGCGCTTCGAACACCGGGGAGCTGTTTTTT. This sequence encodes CASSLGASNTGELFF. J is TRBJ2-2 and V is TRBV7-2, with no clear D. The germline V gene has CDR1 SGHTA and CDR2 FQGNSA. The CDR3 runs to 15 residues. V lost 1 base and J lost 0, with 6 bases in between. Variable domain in full (rest from reference TRBV7-2 and TRBJ2-2): GAGVSQSPSNKVTEKGKDVELRCDPISGHTALYWYRQSLGQGLEFLIYFQGNSAPDKSGLPSDRFSAERTGGSVSTLTIQRTQQEDSAVYLCASSLGASNTGELFFGEGSRLTVL.

This rearrangement joins TRBV10-3 to TRBJ2-7, with TRBD1 matching over 7 bases. Germline CDR1 ENHRY, CDR2 SYGVKD. J gave up 0 bases and V 7 bases, and 3 bases lay outside the gene matches. CDR3 length: 13 residues. The CDR3 protein is CAINRGSSYEQYF. Here the CDR3 DNA reads TGTGCCATCAACAGGGGAAGCTCCTACGAGCAGTACTTC.